Below are 21 T cell receptor beta chains sequenced from a single sample in a study of CD8+ T cells in alopecia areata. Indicated treatment: oral pan-JAK inhibitor, 5-10 mg twice daily. TCR sequencing used cDNA made by reverse transcription of extracted RNA. Sequencing used immunoSEQ multiplex PCR; TCRdb keeps in-frame clones, though not all of them. The data show about 210,000 clones, 40% to 55% seen once. Sequences were derived from CD4+ T cells sorted from blood, sampled between weeks 36 and 40, from a patient treated with tofacitinib. These TCRs come from a human donor with alopecia areata.

With regard to this clone: Other DNA sequences of this sample code for an identical CDR3. V is TRBV7-2 and J is TRBJ1-5, with D hard to call. Trimming shortened V by 1 base and J by 2 bases, and 9 bases separated the two germline ends. Germline V gene lookup returns CDR1 SGHTA and CDR2 FQGNSA. The CDR3 contains 15 residues. The CDR3 sequence: CASSLGGQGNQPQHF. The CDR3 DNA follows: TGTGCCAGCAGCTTAGGTGGGCAGGGCAATCAGCCCCAGCATTTT.

This clone was recorded a few times. Different DNA sequences within this sample yield the same CDR3. This rearrangement joins TRBV18 to TRBJ2-7, with D maybe TRBD1 (6 bases). The germline V gene encodes CDR1 KGHSH and CDR2 LQKENI. The CDR3 sequence is 11 residues long. Trimming took 3 bases from V and 7 from J, leaving 7 bases between them. The CDR3 here is CASSPDREQYF. The CDR3 DNA is TGTGCCAGCTCACCCGACAGGGAGCAGTACTTC.

The chain recombines TRBV5-4 with TRBJ2-7, with D perhaps TRBD1 (5 bases). V gave up 4 bases and J gave up 2 bases, with 13 bases separating them. Per the germline V gene, CDR1 is SGHNT and CDR2 is YYREEE (reference sequence). This CDR3 comprises 14 residues. CDR3 bases: TGTGCCAGCAGCCAGGGATACACCACCTACGAGCAGTACTTC. This gives the protein CASSQGYTTYEQYF.

This clone was seen a few times. The rearrangement links TRBV5-4 to TRBJ1-1; D gene ambiguous. The CDR3 consists of 13 residues. Germline loops: CDR1 SGHNT, CDR2 YYREEE (reference sequence). V was shortened by 0 bases and J by 1 base, with 4 bases between the two germline ends. CDR3 region: CASSLVWNTEAFF. The CDR3 coding sequence is TGTGCCAGCAGCTTGGTGTGGAACACTGAAGCTTTCTTT.

This chain connects TRBV13 to TRBJ2-4, with 7 bases matching TRBD2. The germline V gene encodes CDR1 PRHDT and CDR2 FYEKMQ (reference sequence). This CDR3 spans 16 amino acids. V dropped 0 bases and J dropped 5; count of bases not matched to a gene: 7. For the CDR3, the DNA is TGTGCCAGCAGCTTAGGCGGCGGGAGTGTAGAAAACATTCAGTACTTC. Protein: CASSLGGGSVENIQYF.

CDR3 in DNA: TGTGCCAGCAGTGAAAGGCTGGGGATGGAGCAGTTCTTC. This codes for CASSERLGMEQFF. V and J are TRBV2 and TRBJ2-1; D is undetermined. CDR1 SNHLY and CDR2 FYNNEI come from the germline V gene. The CDR3 length is 13 residues. V was shortened by 2 bases and J by 10 bases, with 12 bases between the two germline ends.

The chain links TRBV4-1 to TRBJ2-1; maybe TRBD2 (5 bases). Germline CDR1 MGHRA, CDR2 YSYEKL. Trimming took off 5 bases at V and 4 bases at J, with 12 bases between the two ends. There are 14 residues in the CDR3. This CDR3 reads CASSYLSGYNEQFF. CDR3 sequence (DNA): TGCGCCAGCAGCTATTTATCGGGGTACAATGAGCAGTTCTTC.

V gene TRBV11-2 combines with J gene TRBJ1-2; D possibly corresponds to TRBD1 (5 bases). Germline V lookup: CDR1 SGHAT, CDR2 FQNNGV. There are 12 residues in the CDR3. V lost 9 bases and J 8 bases, leaving 16 bases between the germline ends. The CDR3 DNA reads TGTGCCAGTCTTCGGGATGGGGGAGGCTACACCTTC. This sequence encodes CASLRDGGGYTF.

J is TRBJ2-2 and V is TRBV18; D is unclear. The germline CDR1 and CDR2 sequences are KGHSH and LQKENI. The CDR3 length is 13 residues. Trimming pared 2 bases from V and 7 bases from J, leaving 8 bases between. This CDR3 is CASSPVVDGELFF. DNA of the CDR3: TGTGCCAGCTCACCAGTGGTCGACGGGGAGCTGTTTTTT.

The chain has TRBV7-3 and TRBJ2-1; possible D gene TRBD2, 5 bases. The CDR3 has 14 residues. The germline V and J ends were trimmed by 5 bases and 2 bases, with 10 bases remaining between them. Per the germline V gene, CDR1 is SGHTA and CDR2 is FQGTGA. The CDR3 loop is CASSLSGTYNEQFF. The CDR3 DNA sequence: TGTGCCAGCAGCCTAAGCGGAACCTACAATGAGCAGTTCTTC.

The chain carries TRBV4-1 and TRBJ1-5, with 7 bases fitting TRBD1. This CDR3 spans 16 amino acids. V gave up 4 bases and J gave up 2 bases; unmatched junction bases: 8. CDR1 and CDR2 (germline): MGHRA, YSYEKL. CDR3 in amino acids: CASSLRDSRGNQPQHF. The CDR3 nucleotides are TGCGCCAGCAGCCTAAGGGACAGTAGAGGCAATCAGCCCCAGCATTTT.

CDR3 DNA sequence: TGTGCCAGCAGTCAAGGACAGGGGGCCACTAATGAAAAACTGTTTTTT. Its translation is CASSQGQGATNEKLFF. The chain has TRBV27 and TRBJ1-4; TRBD1 matches at 11 bases. The CDR3 extends over 16 amino acids. The V gene end was trimmed by 5 bases and the J gene end by 2 bases; junction bases not matched to a gene: 4. Germline V gene data show CDR1 as MNHEY and CDR2 as SMNVEV (reference sequence).

This clone showed up just a few times. The chain uses TRBV19 and TRBJ2-1; the D is unclear. Germline CDR1 LNHDA, CDR2 SQIVND (reference sequence). The ends were cut back, 8 bases at V and 10 bases at J, with 9 bases in the middle. This CDR3 comprises 10 residues. The CDR3 spells CASRSGEQFF. CDR3 DNA sequence: TGTGCCAGTCGCTCCGGGGAGCAGTTCTTC.

This rearrangement joins TRBV30 to TRBJ2-3; 8 bases are shared with TRBD1. The germline CDR1 and CDR2 sequences are GTSNPN and SVGIG (reference sequence). J lost 4 bases, V lost 3 bases, and 3 bases had no gene match. This CDR3 spans 13 amino acids. The CDR3 region has the DNA TGTGCCTGGAGGGGACAGGAACCAGATACGCAGTATTTT. Translated, it gives CAWRGQEPDTQYF.

The rearrangement joins TRBV9 to TRBJ2-2; 7 positions match TRBD2. The trim removed 0 bases at V and 6 bases at J, leaving 8 bases unmatched. Germline CDR1 and CDR2: SGDLS and YYNGEE. This CDR3 is 16 amino acids long. This chain's CDR3 is CASSVAAGVPPGELFF. The CDR3 DNA reads as TGTGCCAGCAGCGTAGCGGCGGGAGTACCCCCCGGGGAGCTGTTTTTT.

The sample holds a few counts of this clone. The chain uses TRBV2 and TRBJ2-2, with a weak D call TRBD2 (5 bases). V was cut by 6 bases and J by 0 bases, with 11 bases left in between. This CDR3 contains 15 residues. Germline V lookup: CDR1 SNHLY, CDR2 FYNNEI. CDR3 nucleotides: TGTGCCAGCAGGCTAAGCGGATCGAACACCGGGGAGCTGTTTTTT. As protein: CASRLSGSNTGELFF. Filled out from reference TRBV2 and TRBJ2-2, the complete variable domain reads EPEVTQTPSHQVTQMGQEVILRCVPISNHLYFYWYRQILGQKVEFLVSFYNNEISEKSEIFDDQFSVERPDGSNFTLKIRSTKLEDSAMYFCASRLSGSNTGELFFGEGSRLTVL.

V usage is TRBV2 and J usage is TRBJ2-7; D uncertain. The CDR3 runs 13 residues. Trimming left V 8 bases short and J 1 base short, with 12 bases between. Per the germline V gene, CDR1 is SNHLY and CDR2 is FYNNEI. CDR3 sequence reads: CASSKETSYEQYF. DNA of the CDR3: TGTGCCAGCTCGAAGGAAACTTCCTACGAGCAGTACTTC.

This chain connects TRBV2 to TRBJ2-2, with a weak D call TRBD2 (5 bases). The ends were cut back, 6 bases at V and 7 bases at J, with 18 bases in the middle. The CDR3 spans 15 residues. Germline V gives CDR1 SNHLY, CDR2 FYNNEI. The CDR3 here is CASRALSIRGGELFF. The CDR3 bases are TGTGCCAGCAGAGCACTTAGCATTCGGGGCGGGGAGCTGTTTTTT. The whole variable domain, remainder taken from reference TRBV2 and TRBJ2-2, is EPEVTQTPSHQVTQMGQEVILRCVPISNHLYFYWYRQILGQKVEFLVSFYNNEISEKSEIFDDQFSVERPDGSNFTLKIRSTKLEDSAMYFCASRALSIRGGELFFGEGSRLTVL.

The V and J genes are TRBV23-1 and TRBJ1-3, with D unclear. TRBV23-1 is recorded as an ORF, its role being uncertain. The V and J ends lost 8 bases and 0 bases respectively, with 11 bases between them. The CDR3 sequence is 14 residues long. CDR3 coding DNA: TGCGCCAGCCCGTGCGGTGTCTCTGGAAACACCATATATTTT. As protein: CASPCGVSGNTIYF.

The J gene is TRBJ1-2, the V gene TRBV6-5, with a weak D call TRBD1 (6 bases). Trimming stripped 6 bases from V and 5 bases from J, with 10 bases between. The CDR3 covers 12 residues. Germline CDR1 MNHEY, CDR2 SVGAGI. The CDR3 is CASRDSLYGYTF. In DNA, the CDR3 is TGTGCCAGCAGGGACAGTTTATATGGCTACACCTTC.

Only one count was recorded for this clone. The CDR3 loop is CSGTGTGTEAFF. CDR3 bases: TGCAGCGGTACCGGGACGGGCACTGAAGCTTTCTTT. The V call is TRBV29-1, the J call TRBJ1-1; D is perhaps TRBD1 (5 bases). Germline V CDR1 and CDR2: SQVTM, ANQGSEA. V dropped 7 bases and J dropped 4 bases, with 13 bases sitting between them. The CDR3 totals 12 residues.